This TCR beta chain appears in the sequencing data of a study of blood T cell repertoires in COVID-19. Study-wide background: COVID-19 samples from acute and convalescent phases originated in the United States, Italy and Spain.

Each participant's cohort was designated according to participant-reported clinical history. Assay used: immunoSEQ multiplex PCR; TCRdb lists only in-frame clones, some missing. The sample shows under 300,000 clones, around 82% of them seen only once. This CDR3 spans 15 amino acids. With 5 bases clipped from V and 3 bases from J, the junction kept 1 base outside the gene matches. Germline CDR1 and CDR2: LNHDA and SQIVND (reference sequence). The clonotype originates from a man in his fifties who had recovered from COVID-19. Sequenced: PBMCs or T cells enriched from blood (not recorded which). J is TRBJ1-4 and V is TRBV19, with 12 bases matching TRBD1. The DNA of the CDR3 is TGTGCCAGTAGTGGGACAGGGGGCTCTAATGAAAAACTGTTTTTT. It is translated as CASSGTGGSNEKLFF.